A selection of T cell receptor beta chains follows, all from one sample in a study of early T cells in non-severe SARS-CoV-2 infection. TCRdb recomputed calls from the 5' RACE reads with MiXCR, one row per CDR3 protein. Here the sample spans fewer than 80,000 distinct CDR3 sequences, more than 10% being singletons. The input for sequencing was whole blood, taken at baseline. These receptors came from an adult who was a healthcare worker with PCR-confirmed SARS-CoV-2 infection or an uninfected control (not recorded which). The donor label of this sample is uncertain. CDR3s include the opening cysteine and the closing phenylalanine or tryptophan. The D gene is left open where the match is weak. Clone size is not always given. Where it is, it says once, few, many or a class for expanded clones.

>TRBV7-8|TRBJ1-3|NA|14|many
CASSLAVVGNTIYF
TGTGCCAGCAGCTTAGCGGTTGTTGGAAACACCATATATTTT
>TRBV20-1|TRBJ1-4|TRBD1|16|NA
CSARPPIGTGKEKLFF
TGCAGTGCTAGACCGCCCATCGGGACAGGGAAGGAAAAACTGTTTTTT
>TRBV19|TRBJ1-5|NA|15|few
CASSMSLVGNQPQHF
TGTGCCAGTAGTATGAGTTTAGTTGGCAATCAGCCCCAGCATTTT
>TRBV24-1|TRBJ2-3|NA|13|NA
CATSDADKYTQYF
TGTGCCACCAGTGATGCTGATAAGTATACGCAGTATTTT
>TRBV20-1|TRBJ1-2|NA|14|many
CSASPRAVDYGYTF
TGCAGTGCTAGCCCCAGGGCGGTCGACTATGGCTACACCTTC
>TRBV28|TRBJ2-2|TRBD2|15|few
CASSRRGGNTGELFF
TGTGCCAGCAGTCGTCGCGGGGGGAACACCGGGGAGCTGTTTTTT
>TRBV20-1|TRBJ2-3|TRBD2|17|NA
CSARYRWGLADTDTQYF
TGCAGTGCTAGATATAGGTGGGGACTAGCGGACACAGATACGCAGTATTTT
>TRBV5-1|TRBJ2-3|TRBD1|17|few
CASSLITQGVGTDTQYF
TGCGCCAGCAGCCTCATCACCCAGGGGGTAGGCACAGATACGCAGTATTTT
>TRBV15|TRBJ2-4|NA|15|NA
CATSISPGGMNIQYF
TGTGCCACCAGCATAAGTCCAGGGGGGATGAACATTCAGTACTTC
>TRBV10-3|TRBJ1-6|NA|13|NA
CAISESQKSPLHF
TGTGCCATCAGTGAGTCTCAAAAGTCACCCCTCCACTTT
>TRBV12-3/TRBV12-4|TRBJ2-3|TRBD2|13|NA
CASRRTSVDTQYF
TGTGCCAGCAGACGGACTAGCGTGGATACGCAGTATTTT
>TRBV18|TRBJ1-4|NA|12|NA
CASSLLQDNLFF
TGTGCCAGCTCACTTCTACAGGATAACCTGTTTTTT
>TRBV7-9|TRBJ2-1|TRBD2|16|NA
CASSLGGQTSYNEQFF
TGTGCCAGCAGCTTGGGAGGGCAAACCTCCTACAATGAGCAGTTCTTC
>TRBV29-1|TRBJ2-5|NA|10|NA
CSVSKETQYF
TGCAGCGTTTCTAAAGAGACCCAGTACTTC
>TRBV11-2|TRBJ2-1|TRBD1|15|few
CASSPDRDPYNEQFF
TGTGCCAGCAGCCCGGACAGGGATCCCTACAATGAGCAGTTCTTC
>TRBV12-3/TRBV12-4|TRBJ2-5|NA|14|NA
CASSPSESTETQYF
TGTGCCAGCAGTCCCAGCGAGAGTACGGAGACCCAGTACTTC
>TRBV18|TRBJ2-5|NA|13|NA
CASSRPVQETQYF
TGTGCCAGCTCACGACCCGTACAAGAGACCCAGTACTTC
>TRBV11-2|TRBJ2-5|NA|13|NA
CASTGTSTETQYF
TGTGCCAGCACCGGGACTTCCACAGAGACCCAGTACTTC
>TRBV27|TRBJ1-6|NA|16|NA
CASSPITWGPDSPLHF
TGTGCCAGCAGTCCCATTACGTGGGGCCCGGATTCACCCCTCCACTTT
>TRBV19|TRBJ2-1|TRBD2|15|medium-sized
CASSVGLALSIEQFF
TGTGCCAGTAGTGTGGGACTAGCCCTTTCTATTGAGCAGTTCTTC
>TRBV20-1|TRBJ1-6|NA|13|NA
CSARDQGNSPLHF
TGCAGTGCTAGAGACCAGGGCAACTCACCCCTCCACTTT
>TRBV5-1|TRBJ1-5|NA|15|few
CASSLQGYSNQPQHF
TGCGCCAGCAGCTTGCAGGGATATAGCAATCAGCCCCAGCATTTT
>TRBV27|TRBJ2-5|NA|15|NA
CASSLSRSSQETQYF
TGTGCCAGCAGTTTGAGTCGCTCCTCCCAAGAGACCCAGTACTTC
>TRBV13|TRBJ2-2|NA|20|few
CASSSTVLGLAGTNTGELFF
TGTGCCAGCAGCTCAACCGTTTTGGGGTTGGCAGGGACGAACACCGGGGAGCTGTTTTTT
>TRBV7-9|TRBJ2-1|TRBD2|15|many
CASSLTSGGNNEQFF
TGTGCCAGCAGCTTGACTAGCGGGGGAAACAATGAGCAGTTCTTC
>TRBV4-2|TRBJ2-2|TRBD1|16|NA
CASSQDGTANTGELFF
TGTGCCAGCAGCCAGGATGGGACAGCGAACACCGGGGAGCTGTTTTTT
>TRBV7-2|TRBJ2-3|TRBD2|17|few
CASSSIVGGGPSDTQYF
TGTGCCAGCAGCTCCATCGTCGGCGGGGGGCCGTCAGATACGCAGTATTTT
>TRBV5-8|TRBJ2-1|NA|17|NA
CASSLEYILDTYNEQFF
NA
>TRBV6-6|TRBJ2-5|TRBD2|15|few
CASRLPGLATETQYF
TGTGCCAGCAGACTCCCGGGACTAGCGACTGAGACCCAGTACTTC
>TRBV4-2|TRBJ1-1|NA|15|NA
CASSQDGGKNTEAFF
TGTGCCAGCAGCCAAGATGGAGGAAAGAACACTGAAGCTTTCTTT
>TRBV10-3|TRBJ2-3|TRBD2|16|NA
CAISQESGGALDTQYF
TGTGCCATCAGTCAAGAGAGCGGGGGGGCCCTGGATACGCAGTATTTT
>TRBV14|TRBJ2-5|NA|17|few
CASSALGLADLRETQYF
TGTGCCAGCAGCGCCCTGGGCCTGGCAGACCTCCGGGAGACCCAGTACTTC
>TRBV6-4|TRBJ2-1|NA|14|many
CASSDSSRGREQFF
TGTGCCAGCAGTGACTCATCGCGGGGTCGCGAGCAGTTCTTC
>TRBV27|TRBJ1-2|TRBD1|14|NA
CASSLQGADYGYTF
TGTGCCAGCAGTTTACAGGGGGCTGACTATGGCTACACCTTC
>TRBV5-4|TRBJ2-1|TRBD1|15|NA
CASSQGQGVYNEQFF
TGTGCCAGCAGCCAGGGACAGGGGGTGTACAATGAGCAGTTCTTC
>TRBV7-2|TRBJ1-5|NA|15|NA
CASSPTGVSNQPQHF
TGTGCCAGCAGCCCAACTGGAGTTAGCAATCAGCCCCAGCATTTT
>TRBV28|TRBJ2-1|NA|13|NA
CASSLEGIGEQFF
TGTGCCAGCAGTTTGGAAGGGATTGGTGAGCAGTTCTTC
>TRBV30|TRBJ1-3|NA|17|medium-sized
CAWKKGGGSSSGNTIYF
TGTGCCTGGAAAAAAGGCGGAGGCAGTAGCTCTGGAAACACCATATATTTT
>TRBV24-1|TRBJ2-1|NA|12|NA
CATSDALHEQFF
TGTGCCACCAGTGATGCCCTGCATGAGCAGTTCTTC
>TRBV7-8|TRBJ2-5|TRBD2|16|many
CASSLMSSGGGETQYF
TGTGCCAGCAGCTTAATGTCTAGCGGGGGCGGGGAGACCCAGTACTTC
>TRBV2|TRBJ2-3|TRBD2|16|many
CASSDVGTSGTDTQYF
TGTGCCAGCAGTGATGTGGGGACTAGCGGCACAGATACGCAGTATTTT
>TRBV6-6|TRBJ2-6|NA|19|few
CASSYSRIGTSSGANVLTF
TGTGCCAGCAGTTACTCGAGGATTGGCACAAGCTCTGGGGCCAACGTCCTGACTTTC
>TRBV30|TRBJ2-1|NA|16|few
CAWSNHRGGIRNEQFF
TGTGCCTGGAGTAACCACAGGGGAGGAATAAGGAATGAGCAGTTCTTC